Following are 18 T cell receptor beta chains from one sample sequenced in a study of beta chain features in type 1 diabetes. These receptors are not linked to any known antigen. Overall study results and limits: Shorter TCRB CDR3s, moderately but significantly so, marked every one of the four CD4+ subsets in Type 1 diabetes patients.

Expressed TCRB transcripts were sequenced because the entire RNA isolate underwent reverse transcription. TCRdb's table, derived via immunoSEQ multiplex PCR, lists solely in-frame clones and lacks some. The repertoire has about 340,000 clones, approximately 12% of them found once; the top ten carry 0.015%. Sequenced: naive CD4+ T cells from blood. The source of these receptors is a young woman with type 1 diabetes.

This clone was picked up a small number of times. J is TRBJ2-2 and V is TRBV19; D remains ambiguous. The germline V gene encodes CDR1 LNHDA and CDR2 SQIVND (reference sequence). CDR3 length equals 15 residues. Trimming cost V 3 bases and J 2 bases, with 10 bases left between them. The CDR3 DNA is TGTGCCAGTAGTATTTTTACCACAAACACCGGGGAGCTGTTTTTT. This sequence encodes CASSIFTTNTGELFF.

This clone was detected a few times. V is TRBV7-9 and J is TRBJ2-5, with D possibly matching TRBD2 (6 bases). The CDR3 loop spans 14 amino acids. Germline CDR1 and CDR2: SEHNR and FQNEAQ (reference sequence). V gave up 4 bases and J gave up 4 bases, with 13 bases separating them. The CDR3 DNA sequence: TGTGCCAGCAGCTCAGGACCCGGGAGAGAGACCCAGTACTTC. The encoded protein is CASSSGPGRETQYF. Full variable domain (missing parts from reference TRBV7-9 and TRBJ2-5): DTGVSQNPRHKITKRGQNVTFRCDPISEHNRLYWYRQTLGQGPEFLTYFQNEAQLEKSRLLSDRFSAERPKGSFSTLEIQRTEQGDSAMYLCASSSGPGRETQYFGPGTRLLVL.

The rearrangement links TRBV4-2 to TRBJ2-5; 8 bases match TRBD2. The J call could be wrong; TRBJ2-7 is a better fit for the DNA end. Looked up from germline, CDR1 is LGHNA and CDR2 is YNFKEQ. CDR3 size: 16 residues. The CDR3: CASSQPIAAGVYEQYF. The CDR3 region has the DNA TGTGCCAGCAGCCAGCCCATAGCAGCGGGAGTCTACGAGCAGTACTTC.

The V call is TRBV6-5, the J call TRBJ2-7; 10 bases fit TRBD2. The trim removed 6 bases at V and 3 bases at J, leaving 8 bases unmatched. CDR3 length: 15 residues. Germline values: CDR1 MNHEY, CDR2 SVGAGI. The CDR3 protein is CASSRGLATYYEQYF. CDR3 in DNA: TGTGCCAGCAGCCGGGGACTAGCGACTTACTACGAGCAGTACTTC.

The chain uses TRBV5-4 and TRBJ2-5; TRBD2 might be the D (6 bases). Per the germline V gene, CDR1 is SGHNT and CDR2 is YYREEE (reference sequence). The CDR3 runs to 15 residues. V lost 0 bases and J lost 4, with 13 bases in between. The CDR3 sequence: CASSLGSGPPETQYF. CDR3 coding DNA: TGTGCCAGCAGCTTGGGTAGCGGCCCCCCAGAGACCCAGTACTTC.

The V gene is TRBV15, the J gene TRBJ1-1; D may be TRBD1 (6 bases). V shed 1 base and J shed 11 bases, with 14 bases lying between them. CDR1 and CDR2 (germline): LNHNV, YYDKDF (reference sequence). This CDR3 is built from 13 residues. CDR3 DNA: TGTGCCACCAGCAGAGGAAACAGGGTGGAGGCTTTCTTT. Protein product: CATSRGNRVEAFF.

This clone came up a few times. The V gene is TRBV7-9, the J gene TRBJ1-5, with a weak D call TRBD1 (5 bases). Germline assignment: CDR1 SEHNR and CDR2 FQNEAQ (reference sequence). This CDR3 region has 14 residues. Trimming took 4 bases from V and 3 from J, leaving 10 bases between them. The CDR3 DNA reads TGTGCCAGCAGCTCGACAGAATTCAATCAGCCCCAGCATTTT. It codes for CASSSTEFNQPQHF.

Only a few counts were recorded for this clone. V and J are TRBV28 and TRBJ2-7, with TRBD2 matching 10 bases. CDR3 length: 16 amino acids. The V segment lost 1 base and the J segment 4 bases; nucleotides outside the gene matches: 7. In germline, CDR1 is MDHEN, CDR2 SYDVKM. CDR3 sequence reads: CASSLSGSSGSYEQYF. The CDR3 DNA is TGTGCCAGCAGTTTATCCGGGTCTAGCGGGAGTTACGAGCAGTACTTC.

This clone was found once. The rearrangement joins TRBV27 to TRBJ2-4, with a tentative D call TRBD2 (5 bases). This CDR3 is built from 14 residues. CDR1 is MNHEY, CDR2 SMNVEV, per germline (reference sequence). The ends were cut back, 2 bases at V and 8 bases at J, with 13 bases in the middle. The CDR3 protein is CASSLRSSGDIQYF. The CDR3 nucleotides are TGTGCCAGCAGTTTAAGGTCCTCCGGGGACATTCAGTACTTC.

Only a few counts were recorded for this clone. The V and J genes are TRBV9 and TRBJ2-1; 10 bases match TRBD2. Germline V lookup: CDR1 SGDLS, CDR2 YYNGEE. This CDR3 comprises 16 residues. Trimming removed 0 bases from V and 3 bases from J; junction bases left unmatched: 3. DNA of the CDR3: TGTGCCAGCAGCGTAGCCAGCGGGAGGGTCTACAATGAGCAGTTCTTC. Its protein product is CASSVASGRVYNEQFF.

This CDR3 reads CASRLRGNTEAFF. The CDR3 DNA is TGTGCCAGCAGGTTACGAGGGAACACTGAAGCTTTCTTT. This sequence joins TRBV6-6 and TRBJ1-1; unclear D gene. CDR1 and CDR2 from the germline V gene are MNHNY and SVGAGI (reference sequence). Trimming took off 6 bases at V and 1 base at J, with 9 bases between the two ends. This CDR3 region has 13 residues.

This clone has only a few counts. The chain couples TRBV27 to TRBJ1-2, with D hard to call. This CDR3 contains 13 residues. The V end was cut by 5 bases, the J end by 1 base, with 8 bases between. Germline lookup yields CDR1 MNHEY and CDR2 SMNVEV (reference sequence). CDR3 amino acids: CASSQQSNYGYTF. Here the CDR3 DNA reads TGTGCCAGCAGTCAACAGAGTAACTATGGCTACACCTTC.

This clone occurred a few times. J is TRBJ2-1 and V is TRBV7-2; 7 bases line up with TRBD1. The V segment lost 2 bases and the J segment 0 bases; nucleotides outside the gene matches: 7. Germline CDR1 reads SGHTA; CDR2 reads FQGNSA. The CDR3 sequence is 17 residues long. The CDR3 loop reads CASSLRQGPSSYNEQFF. As DNA, the CDR3 is TGTGCCAGCAGCTTACGACAGGGACCAAGCTCCTACAATGAGCAGTTCTTC.

This clone was detected a few times. The gene calls are TRBV6-6 and TRBJ2-1; D possibly corresponds to TRBD1 (5 bases). Between the trimmed V and J ends, which lost 6 bases and 6 bases, there was a span of 15 bases. Germline CDR1 reads MNHNY; CDR2 reads SVGAGI (reference sequence). This CDR3 has 14 amino acids. The CDR3 nucleotides are TGTGCCAGCAGCCATCAGGACACCCCCAATGAGCAGTTCTTC. This gives the protein CASSHQDTPNEQFF.

The chain links TRBV11-3 to TRBJ2-3, with a tentative D call TRBD1 (6 bases). Trimming took 5 bases from V and 1 from J, leaving 13 bases between them. There are 15 residues in the CDR3. Germline V gene sequence: CDR1 SGHNT, CDR2 YENEEA. The CDR3, as DNA: TGTGCCAGCAGCCAAACAGGGAGAGGCACAGATACGCAGTATTTT. Translation gives CASSQTGRGTDTQYF.

This sequence joins TRBV18 and TRBJ2-1, with 7 bases matching TRBD2. This CDR3 has 16 residues. V was pared by 3 bases and J by 0 bases, with 5 bases of the junction left unmatched. The germline gives CDR1 KGHSH, CDR2 LQKENI. DNA of the CDR3: TGTGCCAGCTCACCGAGGGGACTACCCTCCTACAATGAGCAGTTCTTC. Translating it yields CASSPRGLPSYNEQFF. The whole variable domain, filled in from reference TRBV18 and TRBJ2-1, reads NAGVMQNPRHLVRRRGQEARLRCSPMKGHSHVYWYRQLPEEGLKFMVYLQKENIIDESGMPKERFSAEFPKEGPSILRIQQVVRGDSAAYFCASSPRGLPSYNEQFFGPGTRLTVL.

DNA of the CDR3: TGTGCCAGTAGTATAACAGGTTCTCTCTCCTACAATGAGCAGTTCTTC. It encodes CASSITGSLSYNEQFF. The chain is built from TRBV19 and TRBJ2-1; D may be TRBD1 (5 bases). Trimming removed 2 bases at V and 0 bases at J, with 11 bases between. This CDR3 spans 16 amino acids. Germline-derived CDR1 and CDR2 are LNHDA and SQIVND (reference sequence).

This clone was observed a few times. The genes are TRBV7-9 and TRBJ2-1; D might be TRBD2 (6 bases). In germline, CDR1 is SEHNR, CDR2 FQNEAQ (reference sequence). Trimming shortened V by 8 bases and J by 4 bases, and 12 bases separated the two germline ends. The CDR3 runs to 13 residues. The CDR3 is CASPGLPYNEQFF. DNA for the CDR3: TGTGCCAGCCCGGGACTGCCATACAATGAGCAGTTCTTC.